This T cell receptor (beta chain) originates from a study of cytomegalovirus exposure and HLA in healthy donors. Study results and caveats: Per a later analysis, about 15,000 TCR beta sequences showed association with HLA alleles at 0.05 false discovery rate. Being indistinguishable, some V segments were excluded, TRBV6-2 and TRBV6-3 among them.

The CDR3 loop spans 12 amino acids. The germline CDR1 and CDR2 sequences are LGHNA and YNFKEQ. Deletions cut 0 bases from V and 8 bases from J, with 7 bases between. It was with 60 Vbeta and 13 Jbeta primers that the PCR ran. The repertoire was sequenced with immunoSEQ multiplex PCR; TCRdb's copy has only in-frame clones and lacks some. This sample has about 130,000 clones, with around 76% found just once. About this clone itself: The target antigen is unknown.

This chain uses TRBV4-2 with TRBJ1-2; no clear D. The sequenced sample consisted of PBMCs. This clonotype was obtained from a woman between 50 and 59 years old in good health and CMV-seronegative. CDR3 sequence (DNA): TGTGCCAGCAGCCAAGAGATGCAGGGCTACACCTTC. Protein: CASSQEMQGYTF.